The clone carrying this T cell receptor beta chain was detected many times. The data were obtained in a study of T-cell reconstitution after alpha-beta-depleted transplantation in children. V gave up 0 bases and J gave up 7 bases, with 10 bases separating them. CDR3 length: 14 residues. Germline V lookup: CDR1 LGHNA, CDR2 YNFKEQ. A library of TCRbeta sequences, prepared with unique molecular identifiers, was generated. TCRdb re-called the PCR reads with MiXCR, one entry per CDR3 protein. This repertoire shows fewer than 350,000 distinct CDR3 sequences, 9.5% to 13% found once; its top ten account for around 7.5%.

The sequenced sample was PBMCs, obtained before TCRalphabeta/CD19-depleted stem cell transplant. V is TRBV4-2 and J is TRBJ2-4; D could derive from TRBD1 or TRBD2 (5 bases each). The TCR comes from a boy less than two years old with acute myeloid leukemia, due to receive a stem cell transplant. CDR3 sequence (DNA): TGTGCCAGCAGCCAAGATCCGGGGCCCAACATTCAGTACTTC. Translation gives CASSQDPGPNIQYF.